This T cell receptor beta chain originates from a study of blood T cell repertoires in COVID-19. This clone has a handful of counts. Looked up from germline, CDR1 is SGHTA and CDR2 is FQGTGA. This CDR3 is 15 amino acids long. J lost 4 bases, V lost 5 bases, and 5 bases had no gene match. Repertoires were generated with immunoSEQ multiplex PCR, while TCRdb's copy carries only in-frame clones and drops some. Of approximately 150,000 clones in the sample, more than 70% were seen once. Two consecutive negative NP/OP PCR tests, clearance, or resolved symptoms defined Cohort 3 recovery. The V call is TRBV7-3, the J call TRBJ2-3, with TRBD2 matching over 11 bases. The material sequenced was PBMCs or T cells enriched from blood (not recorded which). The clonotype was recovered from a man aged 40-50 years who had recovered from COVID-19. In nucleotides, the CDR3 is TGTGCCAGCAGCCTAGGGGGACTAGCGGCAGATACGCAGTATTTT. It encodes CASSLGGLAADTQYF.